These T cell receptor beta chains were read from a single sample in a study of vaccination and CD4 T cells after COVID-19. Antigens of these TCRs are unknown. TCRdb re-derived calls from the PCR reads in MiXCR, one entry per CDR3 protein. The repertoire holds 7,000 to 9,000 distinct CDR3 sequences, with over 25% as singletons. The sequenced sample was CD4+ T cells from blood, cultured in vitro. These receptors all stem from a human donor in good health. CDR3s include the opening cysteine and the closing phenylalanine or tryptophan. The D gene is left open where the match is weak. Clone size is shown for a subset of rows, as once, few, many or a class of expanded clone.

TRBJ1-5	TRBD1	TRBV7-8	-	TGTGCCAGCAGCTTAGCGGGACAGTCGGTCCAGCCCCAGCATTTT	CASSLAGQSVQPQHF
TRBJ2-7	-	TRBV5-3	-	TGTGCCAGAAGCGCAGGGGTCTACGAGCAGTACTTC	CARSAGVYEQYF
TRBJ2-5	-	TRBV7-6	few	TGTGCCAGCAGCCTGTCCAGGGGCAGGGAAGAGACCCAGTACTTC	CASSLSRGREETQYF
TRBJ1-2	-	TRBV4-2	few	TGTGCCAGCAGCCAAGATTTGGCTGTGGACTATGGCTACACCTTC	CASSQDLAVDYGYTF
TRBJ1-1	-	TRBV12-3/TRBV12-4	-	TGTGCCAGCAGTTTGTTCAGGAACACTGAAGCTTTCTTT	CASSLFRNTEAFF
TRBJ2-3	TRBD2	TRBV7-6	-	TGTGCCAGCAGCCTGGGACTAGCGGTGGGCACAGATACGCAGTATTTT	CASSLGLAVGTDTQYF
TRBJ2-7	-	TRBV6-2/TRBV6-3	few	TGTGCCAGCAGTTACCCCAGCTCCTACGAGCAGTACTTC	CASSYPSSYEQYF
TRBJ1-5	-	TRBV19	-	TGTGCCAGTACGGCCCGGGTAGGATGGCCCCAGCATTTT	CASTARVGWPQHF
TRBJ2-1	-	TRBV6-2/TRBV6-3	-	TGTGCCAGCAGTGCCCCCGCCGGATCCTCCTACAATGAGCAGTTCTTC	CASSAPAGSSYNEQFF
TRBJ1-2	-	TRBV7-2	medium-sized	TGTGCCAGCAGCTTAGCCAGGCGGTCGACCTATGGCTACACCTTC	CASSLARRSTYGYTF
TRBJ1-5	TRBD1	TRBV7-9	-	TGTGCCAGCAGCTTCGCAGGGGGCAGAGGGCAGCCCCAGCATTTT	CASSFAGGRGQPQHF
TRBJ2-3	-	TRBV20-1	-	TGCAGTGCTAGGTTAGCGGTGGGCGCCGTAACGCAGTATTTT	CSARLAVGAVTQYF
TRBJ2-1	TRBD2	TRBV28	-	TGTGCCAGCAGTCCATACCCAGGTGGGGCGGGAGGGGCCTCCAATGAGCAGTTCTTC	CASSPYPGGAGGASNEQFF
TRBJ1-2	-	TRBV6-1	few	TGTGCCAGCAGTCGTCCCCCGGGCATCTATGGCTACACCTTC	CASSRPPGIYGYTF
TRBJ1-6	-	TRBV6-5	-	TGTGCCAGCAGTTATAGTCGGGGGGCCGATTCACCCCTCCACTTT	CASSYSRGADSPLHF
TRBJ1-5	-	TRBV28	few	TGTGCCAGCAGTTTTCCGGGGCAAAATCAGCCCCAGCATTTT	CASSFPGQNQPQHF
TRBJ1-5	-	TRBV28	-	TGTGCCAGCAGTTTTATGGCCAGCTTGATCAATCAGCCCCAGCATTTT	CASSFMASLINQPQHF
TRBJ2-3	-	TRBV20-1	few	TGCAGTGCTAGGAAGACAGCGTCTAGCACAGATACGCAGTATTTT	CSARKTASSTDTQYF
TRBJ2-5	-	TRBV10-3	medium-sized	TGTGCCATCAGTGTCCGTGGGGCGCGTCAAGAGACCCAGTACTTC	CAISVRGARQETQYF
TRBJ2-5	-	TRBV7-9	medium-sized	TGTGCCAGCAGCTTAGCCCAAGAGACCCAGTACTTC	CASSLAQETQYF